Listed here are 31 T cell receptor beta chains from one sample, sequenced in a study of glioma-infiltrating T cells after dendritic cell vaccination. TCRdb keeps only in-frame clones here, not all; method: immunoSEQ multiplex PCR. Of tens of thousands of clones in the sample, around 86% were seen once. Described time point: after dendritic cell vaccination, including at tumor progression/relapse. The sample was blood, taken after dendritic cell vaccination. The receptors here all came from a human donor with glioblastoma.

CDR3 loop: CASSTSGGGDTQYF. For the CDR3, the DNA is TGTGCCAGCAGTACTAGCGGGGGTGGAGATACGCAGTATTTT. The J gene is TRBJ2-3, the V gene TRBV6-1; 11 bases are shared with TRBD2. Trimming at V came to 5 bases and at J to 5 bases, leaving 3 bases not matched to a gene. The CDR3 covers 14 residues. In germline, CDR1 is MNHNS, CDR2 SASEGT.

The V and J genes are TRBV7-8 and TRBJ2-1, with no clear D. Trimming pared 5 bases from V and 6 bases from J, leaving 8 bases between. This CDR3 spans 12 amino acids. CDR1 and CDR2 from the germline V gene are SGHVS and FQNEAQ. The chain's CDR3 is CASSRSGNEQFF. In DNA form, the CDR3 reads TGTGCCAGCAGCCGATCGGGCAATGAGCAGTTCTTC.

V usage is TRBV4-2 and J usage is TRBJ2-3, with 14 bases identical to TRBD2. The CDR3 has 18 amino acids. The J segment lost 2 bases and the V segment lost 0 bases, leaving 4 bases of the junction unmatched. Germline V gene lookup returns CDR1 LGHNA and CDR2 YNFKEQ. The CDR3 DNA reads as TGTGCCAGCAGCCAAGAGGGGACTAGCGGGGGCCTCACAGATACGCAGTATTTT. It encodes CASSQEGTSGGLTDTQYF.

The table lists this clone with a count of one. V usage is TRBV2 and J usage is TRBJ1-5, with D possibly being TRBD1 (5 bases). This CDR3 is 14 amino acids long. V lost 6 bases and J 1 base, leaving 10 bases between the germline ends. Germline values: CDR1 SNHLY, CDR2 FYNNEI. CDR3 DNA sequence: TGTGCCAGCAGATCCAGGGTAAGCAATCAGCCCCAGCATTTT. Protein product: CASRSRVSNQPQHF.

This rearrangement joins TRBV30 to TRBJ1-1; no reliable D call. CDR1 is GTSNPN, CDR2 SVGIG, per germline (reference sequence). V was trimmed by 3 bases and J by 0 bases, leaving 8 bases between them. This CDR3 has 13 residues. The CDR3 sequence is CAWSPTMNTEAFF. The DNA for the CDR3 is TGTGCCTGGAGCCCGACTATGAACACTGAAGCTTTCTTT.

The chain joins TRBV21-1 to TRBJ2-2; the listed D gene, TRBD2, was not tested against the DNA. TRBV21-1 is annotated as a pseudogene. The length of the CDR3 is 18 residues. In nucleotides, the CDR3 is TGTGCCAGCAGGTTCCAAGGGGCGGCGGGGGGGAACACCGGGGAGCTGTTTTTT. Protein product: CASRFQGAAGGNTGELFF.

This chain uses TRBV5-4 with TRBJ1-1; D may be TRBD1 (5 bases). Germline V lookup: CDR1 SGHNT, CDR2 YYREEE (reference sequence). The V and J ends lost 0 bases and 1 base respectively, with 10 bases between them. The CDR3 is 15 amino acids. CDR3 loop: CASSLVGHQNTEAFF. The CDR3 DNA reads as TGTGCCAGCAGCTTGGTCGGACACCAGAACACTGAAGCTTTCTTT.

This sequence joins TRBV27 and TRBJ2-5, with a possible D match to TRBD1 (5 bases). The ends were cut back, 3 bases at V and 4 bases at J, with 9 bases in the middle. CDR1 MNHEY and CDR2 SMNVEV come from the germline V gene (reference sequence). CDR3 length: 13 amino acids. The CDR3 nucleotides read TGTGCCAGCAGTTTGGGCAGGGTAGAGACCCAGTACTTC. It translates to CASSLGRVETQYF.

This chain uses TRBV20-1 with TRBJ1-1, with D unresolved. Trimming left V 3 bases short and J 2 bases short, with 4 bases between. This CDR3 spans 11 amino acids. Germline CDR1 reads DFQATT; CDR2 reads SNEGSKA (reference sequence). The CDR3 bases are TGCAGTGCTAGTAGCAACACTGAAGCTTTCTTT. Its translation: CSASSNTEAFF.

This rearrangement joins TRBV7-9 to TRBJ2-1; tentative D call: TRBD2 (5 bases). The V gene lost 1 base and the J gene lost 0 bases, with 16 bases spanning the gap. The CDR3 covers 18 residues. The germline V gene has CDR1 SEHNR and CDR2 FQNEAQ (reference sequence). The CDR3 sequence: CASSLEGLTTTSYNEQFF. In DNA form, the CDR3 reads TGTGCCAGCAGCTTAGAGGGCTTGACTACCACCTCCTACAATGAGCAGTTCTTC.

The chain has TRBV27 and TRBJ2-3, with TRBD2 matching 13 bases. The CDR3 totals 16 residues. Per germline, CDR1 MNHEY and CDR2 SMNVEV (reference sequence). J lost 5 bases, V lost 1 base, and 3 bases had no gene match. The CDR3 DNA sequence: TGTGCCAGCAGTTTATTACTAGCGGGGGGGATAGATACGCAGTATTTT. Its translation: CASSLLLAGGIDTQYF.

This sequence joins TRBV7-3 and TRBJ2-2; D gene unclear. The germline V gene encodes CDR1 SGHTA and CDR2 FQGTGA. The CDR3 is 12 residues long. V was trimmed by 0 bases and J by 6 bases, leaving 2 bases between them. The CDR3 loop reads CASSLTAGELFF. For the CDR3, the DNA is TGTGCCAGCAGCTTAACCGCCGGGGAGCTGTTTTTT.

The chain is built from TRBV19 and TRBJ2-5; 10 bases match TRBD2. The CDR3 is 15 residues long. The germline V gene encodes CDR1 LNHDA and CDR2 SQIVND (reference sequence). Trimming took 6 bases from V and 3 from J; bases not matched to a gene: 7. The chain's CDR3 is CASRRGLAGEETQYF. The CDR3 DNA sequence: TGTGCCAGTAGGAGGGGTCTAGCGGGGGAAGAGACCCAGTACTTC.

CDR3 protein: CASSIGYRVDETQYF. DNA of the CDR3: TGTGCCAGTAGTATAGGGTACAGGGTGGATGAGACCCAGTACTTC. The J gene is TRBJ2-5, the V gene TRBV19; tentative D call: TRBD1 (6 bases). Germline lookup yields CDR1 LNHDA and CDR2 SQIVND (reference sequence). Between the trimmed V and J ends, which lost 1 base and 5 bases, there was a span of 14 bases. The CDR3 covers 15 residues.

Here the CDR3 reads CASSRGTSGRETQYF. The CDR3 nucleotides are TGCGCCAGCAGCCGGGGGACTAGCGGGAGGGAGACCCAGTACTTC. The chain recombines TRBV4-3 with TRBJ2-5; TRBD2 matches 15 bases. The CDR3 runs to 15 residues. The V segment lost 4 bases and the J segment 5 bases; nucleotides outside the gene matches: 2. The germline gives CDR1 LGHNA, CDR2 YSLEER.

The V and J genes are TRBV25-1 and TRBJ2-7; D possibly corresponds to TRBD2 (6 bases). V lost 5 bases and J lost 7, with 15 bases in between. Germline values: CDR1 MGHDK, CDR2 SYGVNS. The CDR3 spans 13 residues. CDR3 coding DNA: TGTGCCAGCAGTCCAAGAGTAGGAGGGGAGCAGTACTTC. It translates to CASSPRVGGEQYF.

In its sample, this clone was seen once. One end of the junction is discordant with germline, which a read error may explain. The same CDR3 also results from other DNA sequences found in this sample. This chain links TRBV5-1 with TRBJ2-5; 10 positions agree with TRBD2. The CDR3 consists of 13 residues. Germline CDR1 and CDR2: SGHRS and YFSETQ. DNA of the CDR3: TGTGCCAGCAGACTAGCGGGCACAGAGACCCAGTACTTC. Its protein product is CASRLAGTETQYF.

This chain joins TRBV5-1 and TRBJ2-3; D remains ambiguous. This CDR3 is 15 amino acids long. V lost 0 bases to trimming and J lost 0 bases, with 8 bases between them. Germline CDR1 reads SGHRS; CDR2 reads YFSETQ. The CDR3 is CASSLEQYSTDTQYF. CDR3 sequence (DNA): TGCGCCAGCAGCTTGGAACAGTATAGCACAGATACGCAGTATTTT.

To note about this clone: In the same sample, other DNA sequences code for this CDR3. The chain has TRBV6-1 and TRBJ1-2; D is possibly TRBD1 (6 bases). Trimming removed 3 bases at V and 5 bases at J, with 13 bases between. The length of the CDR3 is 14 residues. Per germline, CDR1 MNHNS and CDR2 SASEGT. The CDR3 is CASSDAQGRYGYTF. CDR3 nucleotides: TGTGCCAGCAGTGACGCCCAGGGGCGATATGGCTACACCTTC.

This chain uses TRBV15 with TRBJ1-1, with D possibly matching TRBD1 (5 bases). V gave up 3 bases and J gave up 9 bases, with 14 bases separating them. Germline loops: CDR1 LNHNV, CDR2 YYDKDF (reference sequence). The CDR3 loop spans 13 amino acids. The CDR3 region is CATSRGEVAQAFF. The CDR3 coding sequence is TGTGCCACCAGCAGGGGGGAGGTCGCTCAAGCTTTCTTT.

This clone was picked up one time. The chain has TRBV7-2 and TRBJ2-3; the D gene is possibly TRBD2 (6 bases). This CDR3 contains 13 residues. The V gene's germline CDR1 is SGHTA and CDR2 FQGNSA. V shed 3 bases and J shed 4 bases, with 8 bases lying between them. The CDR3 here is CASSLGLPDTQYF. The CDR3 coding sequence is TGTGCCAGCAGCTTGGGACTCCCAGATACGCAGTATTTT. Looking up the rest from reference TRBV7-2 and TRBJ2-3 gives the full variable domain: GAGVSQSPSNKVTEKGKDVELRCDPISGHTALYWYRQSLGQGLEFLIYFQGNSAPDKSGLPSDRFSAERTGGSVSTLTIQRTQQEDSAVYLCASSLGLPDTQYFGPGTRLTVL.

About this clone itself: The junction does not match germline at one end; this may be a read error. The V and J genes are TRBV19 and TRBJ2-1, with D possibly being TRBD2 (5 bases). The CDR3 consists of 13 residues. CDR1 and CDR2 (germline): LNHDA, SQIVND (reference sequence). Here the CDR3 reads CASSIVAGGERFF. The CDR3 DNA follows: TGTGCCAGTAGTATAGTGGCGGGCGGTGAGCGGTTCTTC.

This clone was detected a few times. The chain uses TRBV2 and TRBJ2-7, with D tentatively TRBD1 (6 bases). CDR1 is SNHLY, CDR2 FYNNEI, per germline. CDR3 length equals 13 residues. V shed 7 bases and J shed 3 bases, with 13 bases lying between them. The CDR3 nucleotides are TGTGCCAGCATTCTTTTACAGGGCTACGAGCAGTACTTC. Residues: CASILLQGYEQYF.

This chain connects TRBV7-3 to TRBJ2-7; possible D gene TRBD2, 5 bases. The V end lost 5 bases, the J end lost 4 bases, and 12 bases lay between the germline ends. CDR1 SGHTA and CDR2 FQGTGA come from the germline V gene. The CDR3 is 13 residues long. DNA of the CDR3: TGTGCCAGCAGCCGTAGTGAGGGTTACGAGCAGTACTTC. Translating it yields CASSRSEGYEQYF.

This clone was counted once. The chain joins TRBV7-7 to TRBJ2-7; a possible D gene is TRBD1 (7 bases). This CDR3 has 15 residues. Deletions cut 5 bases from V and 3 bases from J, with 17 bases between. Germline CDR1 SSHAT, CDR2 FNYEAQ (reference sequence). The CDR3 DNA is TGTGCCAGCAGCATCGGCGGGACAGAGGGCTACGAGCAGTACTTC. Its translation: CASSIGGTEGYEQYF.

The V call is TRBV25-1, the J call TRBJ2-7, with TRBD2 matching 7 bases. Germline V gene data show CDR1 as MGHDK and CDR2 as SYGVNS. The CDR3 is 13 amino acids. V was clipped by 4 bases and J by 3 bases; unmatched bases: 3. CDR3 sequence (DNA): TGTGCCAGCAGTGCGTCTAGCGGCTACGAGCAGTACTTC. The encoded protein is CASSASSGYEQYF.

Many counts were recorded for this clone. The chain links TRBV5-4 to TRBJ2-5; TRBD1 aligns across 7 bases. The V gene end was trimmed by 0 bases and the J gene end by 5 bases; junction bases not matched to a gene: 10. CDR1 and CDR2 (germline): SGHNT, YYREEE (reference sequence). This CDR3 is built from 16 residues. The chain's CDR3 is CASSLGRGSVKETQYF. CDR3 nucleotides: TGTGCCAGCAGCTTGGGCAGGGGGAGTGTGAAGGAGACCCAGTACTTC.

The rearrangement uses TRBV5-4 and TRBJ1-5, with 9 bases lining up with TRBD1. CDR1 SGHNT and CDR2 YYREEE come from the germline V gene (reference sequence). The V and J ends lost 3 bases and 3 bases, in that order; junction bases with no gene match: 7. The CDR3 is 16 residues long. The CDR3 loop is CASSYGGTGTNQPQHF. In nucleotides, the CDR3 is TGTGCCAGCAGCTATGGGGGGACAGGGACCAATCAGCCCCAGCATTTT.

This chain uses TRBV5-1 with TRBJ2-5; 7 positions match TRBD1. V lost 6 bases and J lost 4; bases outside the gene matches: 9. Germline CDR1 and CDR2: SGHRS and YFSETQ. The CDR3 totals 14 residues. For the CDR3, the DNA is TGCGCCAGCATGGCAGGGGGTTTCGGAGAGACCCAGTACTTC. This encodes CASMAGGFGETQYF.

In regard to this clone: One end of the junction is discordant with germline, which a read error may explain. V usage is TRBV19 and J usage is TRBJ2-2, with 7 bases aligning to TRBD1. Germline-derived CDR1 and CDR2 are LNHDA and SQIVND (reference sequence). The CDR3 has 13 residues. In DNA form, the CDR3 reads TGTGCCGGTAGACAGGGTAACACCGGGGAGCTGTTTTTT. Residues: CAGRQGNTGELFF.

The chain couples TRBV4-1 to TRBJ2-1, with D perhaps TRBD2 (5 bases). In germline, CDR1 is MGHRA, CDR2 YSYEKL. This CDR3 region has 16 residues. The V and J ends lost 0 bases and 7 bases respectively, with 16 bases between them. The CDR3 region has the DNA TGCGCCAGCAGCCAAGAACTTCCGGGGAATCAGAATGAGCAGTTCTTC. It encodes CASSQELPGNQNEQFF.